This T cell receptor beta chain was observed in a study of blood T cell repertoires in COVID-19. Study details: Specimens from acute and convalescent COVID-19 originated in the United States, Italy and Spain.

In the source study's methods: The authors estimated nucleated cell counts from reference gene primer amplification. Libraries were prepared by immunoSEQ multiplex PCR; TCRdb keeps only in-frame clonotypes and omits some of them. V, J and clone size reflect that table, while D and trimming were determined from the DNA. The repertoire holds 90,000 to 140,000 clones, roughly 80% seen once, with 15% in the top ten. Trimming took off 7 bases at V and 7 bases at J, with 14 bases between the two ends. This CDR3 has 13 amino acids. The table lists this clone with a few counts. This sequence was found in a woman older than 75 with acute or convalescent COVID-19. Input material: peripheral blood. V gene TRBV12-3 or TRBV12-4 combines with J gene TRBJ1-5; TRBD1 might be the D (5 bases). CDR3 protein: CASTPGEGQPQHF. The CDR3 DNA reads as TGTGCCAGCACTCCGGGGGAAGGACAGCCCCAGCATTTT.